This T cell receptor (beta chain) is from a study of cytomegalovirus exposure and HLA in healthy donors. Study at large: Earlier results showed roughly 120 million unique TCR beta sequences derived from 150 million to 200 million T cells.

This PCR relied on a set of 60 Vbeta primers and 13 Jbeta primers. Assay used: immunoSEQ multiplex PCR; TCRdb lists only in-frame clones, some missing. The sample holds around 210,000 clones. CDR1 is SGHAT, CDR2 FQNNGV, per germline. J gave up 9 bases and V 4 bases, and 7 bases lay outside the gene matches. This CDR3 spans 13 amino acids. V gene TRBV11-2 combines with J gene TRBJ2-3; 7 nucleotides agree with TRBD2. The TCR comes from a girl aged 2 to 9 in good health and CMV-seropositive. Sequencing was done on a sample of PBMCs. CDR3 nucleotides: TGTGCCAGCAGCTCCCCCGGGGGGTACACGCAGTATTTT. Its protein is CASSSPGGYTQYF.